The entry below gives a single TCR beta chain sequence along with its context. What it binds is unknown. Assay used: immunoSEQ multiplex PCR; TCRdb lists only in-frame clones, some missing. The table shows roughly 70,000 clones, with approximately 95% occurring only once. The donors formed part of the roughly 120-subject validation cohort, distinct from the roughly 700-subject first cohort. J lost 3 bases, V lost 5 bases, and 4 bases had no gene match. Germline values: CDR1 MDHEN, CDR2 SYDVKM. CDR3 size: 14 residues. The data belong to a study of cytomegalovirus exposure and HLA in healthy donors. Study findings and constraints: High sensitivity and specificity were reportedly achieved when the classifier diagnosed cytomegalovirus status.

The receptor was derived from a man aged 18 to 29 in good health and CMV-seropositive. V gene TRBV28 combines with J gene TRBJ1-5, with 7 positions matching TRBD1. The sequenced sample was PBMCs. The CDR3 here is CASSPRGNNQPQHF. In nucleotides, the CDR3 is TGTGCCAGCAGTCCCAGGGGGAACAATCAGCCCCAGCATTTT.